This T cell receptor beta chain was identified in a study of cytomegalovirus exposure and HLA in healthy donors. Study observations and caveats: Available immune exposure information was restricted to CMV serostatus only.

It was with 60 Vbeta and 13 Jbeta primers that the PCR ran. The repertoire was sequenced with immunoSEQ multiplex PCR; TCRdb's copy has only in-frame clones and lacks some. The sample comprises approximately 150,000 clones, about a tenth of which are singletons, and around 1.9% rests with the top ten. Remarks on this clone: Its specificity is unknown.

With 3 bases clipped from V and 2 bases from J, the junction kept 1 base outside the gene matches. The CDR3 has 14 amino acids. Germline V CDR1 and CDR2: LNHNV, YYDKDF (reference sequence). Sequenced material: PBMCs. The sequence derives from a male donor in good health and CMV-seronegative. The chain uses TRBV15 and TRBJ1-5; TRBD1 matches at 7 bases. The CDR3 spells CATSSGTGNQPQHF. Here the CDR3 DNA reads TGTGCCACCAGCAGCGGGACAGGCAATCAGCCCCAGCATTTT.